Presented here are 13 T cell receptor beta chains from one specimen sequenced in a study of cytomegalovirus exposure and HLA in healthy donors. The study ran its PCR with 60 Vbeta and 13 Jbeta primers. Using immunoSEQ multiplex PCR, the repertoire was profiled, and TCRdb retains in-frame clones only, with some absent. The table records about 170,000 clones, around 80% of them present only once. Sequencing was performed on PBMCs. These receptor sequences come from a woman between 45 and 60 years old in good health and CMV-seropositive.

This clone came up once. The V gene is TRBV7-8, the J gene TRBJ1-6, with TRBD1 as a possible D gene (6 bases). Deletions cut 4 bases from V and 9 bases from J, with 16 bases between. Germline lookup yields CDR1 SGHVS and CDR2 FQNEAQ. CDR3 length: 15 residues. In nucleotides, the CDR3 is TGTGCCAGCAGCTCCGACACAGGGAATGGTTCACCCCTCCACTTT. Translated: CASSSDTGNGSPLHF.

This clone was seen just once. The chain carries TRBV5-1 and TRBJ1-1; D not certain. There are 19 residues in the CDR3. In germline, CDR1 is SGHRS, CDR2 YFSETQ. V was cut by 0 bases and J by 1 base, with 22 bases left in between. The CDR3: CASSLDVGFGDRENTEAFF. The CDR3 nucleotides read TGCGCCAGCAGCTTGGATGTGGGTTTCGGCGACCGGGAGAACACTGAAGCTTTCTTT.

This clone was recorded once. The J gene is TRBJ2-7, the V gene TRBV29-1; the match to TRBD2 covers 11 bases. J was trimmed by 4 bases and V by 6 bases; bases with no gene match: 11. Germline values: CDR1 SQVTM, CDR2 ANQGSEA. The CDR3 totals 15 residues. This chain's CDR3 is CSVLGGVAGGYEQYF. For the CDR3, the DNA is TGCAGCGTCCTTGGGGGGGTAGCGGGGGGGTACGAGCAGTACTTC.

Turning to this clone: Compared with germline, one end of the junction differs, possibly owing to a read error. V gene TRBV7-7 combines with J gene TRBJ2-7, with 9 bases matching TRBD2. Germline V gene data show CDR1 as SSHAT and CDR2 as FNYEAQ (reference sequence). The CDR3 runs to 15 residues. The CDR3 DNA reads TGTGCTAGCAGCTTAGGGCCTAGCGGGGAGTACGAGCAGTACTTC. Translated: CASSLGPSGEYEQYF.

This CDR3 is CASSRRSNEKLFF. CDR3 sequence (DNA): TGTGCCAGCTCGCGACGGAGTAATGAAAAACTGTTTTTT. This chain connects TRBV11-3 to TRBJ1-4; D not resolved. V lost 8 bases and J 4 bases, leaving 11 bases between the germline ends. This CDR3 comprises 13 residues. Germline values: CDR1 SGHNT, CDR2 YENEEA.

The V call is TRBV7-3, the J call TRBJ1-3; 9 nucleotides align to TRBD1. Germline V gives CDR1 SGHTA, CDR2 FQGTGA. The CDR3 consists of 17 residues. V lost 4 bases and J lost 0; bases outside the gene matches: 7. The CDR3 bases are TGTGCCAGCAGCTCTACAGGGGGCCAAAGCTCTGGAAACACCATATATTTT. It codes for CASSSTGGQSSGNTIYF.

The J gene is TRBJ1-1, the V gene TRBV13, with D perhaps matching TRBD1 (5 bases). The CDR3 covers 13 residues. Germline-derived CDR1 and CDR2 are PRHDT and FYEKMQ (reference sequence). V was trimmed by 6 bases and J by 2 bases, leaving 10 bases between them. The CDR3 region is CASSQDTNTEAFF. The CDR3 bases are TGTGCCAGCAGTCAGGACACAAACACTGAAGCTTTCTTT.

This clone was found once. J is TRBJ1-2 and V is TRBV27; 8 bases agree with TRBD1. Germline trimming cut 5 bases from V and 4 bases from J; bases unmatched to any gene: 3. CDR1 MNHEY and CDR2 SMNVEV come from the germline V gene (reference sequence). The CDR3 contains 13 residues. In DNA, the CDR3 is TGTGCCAGCAGTAAGGACAGGGCCTATGGCTACACCTTC. It yields the protein CASSKDRAYGYTF.

The table lists this clone with a count of one. The V and J genes are TRBV7-2 and TRBJ2-2; tentative D call: TRBD2 (6 bases). Trimming left V 1 base short and J 8 bases short, with 11 bases between. Germline V lookup: CDR1 SGHTA, CDR2 FQGNSA. The CDR3 loop spans 14 amino acids. The DNA of the CDR3 is TGTGCCAGCAGCTTAGTGGAGGGGAGAGGGGAGCTGTTTTTT. It is translated as CASSLVEGRGELFF. Full variable domain (outside the CDR3, taken from reference TRBV7-2 and TRBJ2-2): GAGVSQSPSNKVTEKGKDVELRCDPISGHTALYWYRQSLGQGLEFLIYFQGNSAPDKSGLPSDRFSAERTGGSVSTLTIQRTQQEDSAVYLCASSLVEGRGELFFGEGSRLTVL.

The chain joins TRBV7-2 to TRBJ2-7, with TRBD1 matching 8 bases. Per the germline V gene, CDR1 is SGHTA and CDR2 is FQGNSA. The CDR3 totals 16 residues. V dropped 2 bases and J dropped 2; count of bases not matched to a gene: 8. The CDR3 is CASSLRTGPIPYEQYF. CDR3 nucleotides: TGTGCCAGCAGCTTACGGACAGGGCCAATTCCCTACGAGCAGTACTTC.

This clone was detected a few times. The junction shows a germline mismatch at one end, possibly a read error. This rearrangement joins TRBV7-9 to TRBJ1-5, with TRBD1 identical over 8 bases. The germline V gene has CDR1 SEHNR and CDR2 FQNEAQ (reference sequence). The CDR3 is 15 residues long. In nucleotides, the CDR3 is TGTTCCAGCAGCTTGGCAGGGACAGGTAATCAGCCCCAGCATTTT. Its protein product is CSSSLAGTGNQPQHF.

The rearrangement links TRBV18 to TRBJ1-1; TRBD1 aligns across 7 bases. With V trimmed by 1 base and J by 4 bases, 9 bases remained unmatched. The CDR3 loop spans 16 amino acids. CDR1 is KGHSH and CDR2 is LQKENI in the germline V gene. The CDR3 protein is CASSPLTGTSGTEAFF. CDR3 sequence (DNA): TGTGCCAGCTCACCACTGACAGGGACATCGGGCACTGAAGCTTTCTTT.

This sequence joins TRBV5-1 and TRBJ2-7, with TRBD2 as a possible D gene (5 bases). This CDR3 spans 15 amino acids. Germline V gives CDR1 SGHRS, CDR2 YFSETQ. The V and J ends lost 5 bases and 0 bases respectively, with 15 bases between them. The CDR3 loop reads CASSSLGGLSYEQYF. In DNA form, the CDR3 reads TGCGCCAGCAGTTCCCTTGGAGGCCTCTCCTACGAGCAGTACTTC.